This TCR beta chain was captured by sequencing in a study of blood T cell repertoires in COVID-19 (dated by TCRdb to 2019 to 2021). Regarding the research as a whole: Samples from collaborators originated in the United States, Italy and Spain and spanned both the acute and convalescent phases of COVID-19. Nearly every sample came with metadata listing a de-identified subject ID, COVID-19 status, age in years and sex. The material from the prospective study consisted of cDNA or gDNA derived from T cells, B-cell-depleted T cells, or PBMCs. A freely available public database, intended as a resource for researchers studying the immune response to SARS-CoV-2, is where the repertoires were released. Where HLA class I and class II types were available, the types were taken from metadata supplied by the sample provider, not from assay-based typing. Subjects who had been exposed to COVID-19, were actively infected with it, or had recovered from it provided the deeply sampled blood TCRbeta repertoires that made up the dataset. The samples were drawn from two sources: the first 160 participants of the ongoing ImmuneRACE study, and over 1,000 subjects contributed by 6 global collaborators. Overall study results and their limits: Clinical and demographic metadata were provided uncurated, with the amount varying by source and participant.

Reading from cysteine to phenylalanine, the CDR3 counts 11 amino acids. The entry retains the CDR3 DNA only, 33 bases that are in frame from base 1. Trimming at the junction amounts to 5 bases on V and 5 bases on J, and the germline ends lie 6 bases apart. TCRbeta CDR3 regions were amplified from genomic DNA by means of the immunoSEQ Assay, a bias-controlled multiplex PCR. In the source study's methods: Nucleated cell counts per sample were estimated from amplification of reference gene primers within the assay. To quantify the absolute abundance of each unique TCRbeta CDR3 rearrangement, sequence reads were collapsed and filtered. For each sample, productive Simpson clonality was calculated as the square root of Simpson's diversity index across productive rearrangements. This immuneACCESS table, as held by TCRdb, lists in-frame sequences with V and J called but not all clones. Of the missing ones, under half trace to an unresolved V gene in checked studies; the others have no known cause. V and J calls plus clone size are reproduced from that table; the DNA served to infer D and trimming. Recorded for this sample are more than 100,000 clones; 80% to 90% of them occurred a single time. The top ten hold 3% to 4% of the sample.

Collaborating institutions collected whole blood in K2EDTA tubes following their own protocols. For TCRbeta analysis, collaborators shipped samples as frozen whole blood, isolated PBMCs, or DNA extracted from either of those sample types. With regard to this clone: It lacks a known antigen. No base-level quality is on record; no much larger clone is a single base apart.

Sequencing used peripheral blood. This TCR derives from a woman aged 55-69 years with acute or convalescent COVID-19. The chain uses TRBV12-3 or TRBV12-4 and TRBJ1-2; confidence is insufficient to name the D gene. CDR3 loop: CASSVNYGYTF. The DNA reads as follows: TGTGCCAGCAGTGTTAATTATGGCTACACCTTC.